This is a list of T cell receptor beta chains from one sample in a study of early T cells in non-severe SARS-CoV-2 infection. One entry per CDR3 protein, called by TCRdb with MiXCR from the 5' RACE reads. The sample lists fewer than 85,000 distinct CDR3 sequences, 10% to 12% occurring once. The specimen was whole blood, collected at baseline. These receptors came from an adult who was a healthcare worker with PCR-confirmed SARS-CoV-2 infection or an uninfected control (not recorded which). Each CDR3 is given without its conserved first and last residue. Fields, in order: CDR3 protein, V gene, D gene, J gene. The D gene is left open where the match is weak.

CDR3aa: ASSHRNEQY
v_gene: TRBV3-1
d_gene: NA
j_gene: TRBJ2-7

CDR3aa: ASSVMSGLGETQY
v_gene: TRBV9
d_gene: NA
j_gene: TRBJ2-5

CDR3aa: ASRRAGGSHGYT
v_gene: TRBV12-3/TRBV12-4
d_gene: NA
j_gene: TRBJ1-2

CDR3aa: SVMGANEQF
v_gene: TRBV20-1
d_gene: NA
j_gene: TRBJ2-1

CDR3aa: AWNWFGGDEKLF
v_gene: TRBV30
d_gene: NA
j_gene: TRBJ1-4

CDR3aa: ASSLGFSGNTIY
v_gene: TRBV11-1
d_gene: NA
j_gene: TRBJ1-3

CDR3aa: SARTPGLYYEQY
v_gene: TRBV20-1
d_gene: NA
j_gene: TRBJ2-7

CDR3aa: ASSLFSSYEQY
v_gene: TRBV27
d_gene: NA
j_gene: TRBJ2-7

CDR3aa: ASSSLTATNEKLF
v_gene: TRBV7-9
d_gene: NA
j_gene: TRBJ1-4

CDR3aa: ASSPASYTGELF
v_gene: TRBV10-2
d_gene: NA
j_gene: TRBJ2-2

CDR3aa: SASPGQALINTEAF
v_gene: TRBV20-1
d_gene: TRBD1
j_gene: TRBJ1-1

CDR3aa: ASSAQGGTYNEQF
v_gene: TRBV6-4
d_gene: NA
j_gene: TRBJ2-1

CDR3aa: ASQGPPEGAKSSYNSPLH
v_gene: TRBV28
d_gene: TRBD1
j_gene: TRBJ1-6

CDR3aa: ASSLGNGEQF
v_gene: TRBV7-3
d_gene: NA
j_gene: TRBJ2-1

CDR3aa: SATRASGANVLT
v_gene: TRBV20-1
d_gene: NA
j_gene: TRBJ2-6

CDR3aa: ASTPPKGVYGYT
v_gene: TRBV7-2
d_gene: NA
j_gene: TRBJ1-2

CDR3aa: ASSYSRALTNEQF
v_gene: TRBV6-2/TRBV6-3
d_gene: NA
j_gene: TRBJ2-1

CDR3aa: ASRLEGGNNYGYT
v_gene: TRBV5-1
d_gene: NA
j_gene: TRBJ1-2

CDR3aa: ASSGTSNQPQH
v_gene: TRBV6-1
d_gene: NA
j_gene: TRBJ1-5

CDR3aa: ASSHRGRADTQY
v_gene: TRBV7-2
d_gene: TRBD1
j_gene: TRBJ2-3

CDR3aa: ASSPWTGGYEQY
v_gene: TRBV7-8
d_gene: TRBD1
j_gene: TRBJ2-7

CDR3aa: ASRHRGNTGELF
v_gene: TRBV5-4
d_gene: TRBD1
j_gene: TRBJ2-2

CDR3aa: ASSRLRSSYNEQF
v_gene: TRBV7-3
d_gene: NA
j_gene: TRBJ2-1

CDR3aa: ASRRDTASYEQY
v_gene: TRBV27
d_gene: NA
j_gene: TRBJ2-7

CDR3aa: AWSIRGDAEAF
v_gene: TRBV30
d_gene: NA
j_gene: TRBJ1-1

CDR3aa: ASTGSVANEKLF
v_gene: TRBV6-1
d_gene: NA
j_gene: TRBJ1-4

CDR3aa: ASSQDFGAGVLTDTQY
v_gene: TRBV4-3
d_gene: TRBD2
j_gene: TRBJ2-3

CDR3aa: AIGPSGGSYEQY
v_gene: TRBV10-3
d_gene: TRBD2
j_gene: TRBJ2-7

CDR3aa: ASSLGYPSYEQY
v_gene: TRBV5-6
d_gene: NA
j_gene: TRBJ2-7

CDR3aa: ASSPDSNYGYT
v_gene: TRBV18
d_gene: NA
j_gene: TRBJ1-2

CDR3aa: ASSSDRVFGAEKLF
v_gene: TRBV6-5
d_gene: TRBD1
j_gene: TRBJ1-4

CDR3aa: ASSLGLAGGPGTDTQY
v_gene: TRBV5-4
d_gene: TRBD2
j_gene: TRBJ2-3

CDR3aa: ASSLATQTDTQY
v_gene: TRBV5-5
d_gene: NA
j_gene: TRBJ2-3

CDR3aa: ASGLVLGRQYSYNEQF
v_gene: TRBV12-5
d_gene: NA
j_gene: TRBJ2-1

CDR3aa: ASSERTGGYGNYGYT
v_gene: TRBV5-1
d_gene: TRBD1
j_gene: TRBJ1-2

CDR3aa: ASRTGPPSGTQY
v_gene: TRBV2
d_gene: TRBD1
j_gene: TRBJ2-5

CDR3aa: ASTPEGRDTEAF
v_gene: TRBV12-3/TRBV12-4
d_gene: NA
j_gene: TRBJ1-1